This T cell receptor beta chain emerged from a study of neurological immune-mediated disorders. Looked up from germline, CDR1 is SGHRS and CDR2 is YFSETQ. The CDR3 is 12 amino acids. Trimming removed 1 base at V and 5 bases at J, with 6 bases between. One entry per CDR3 protein results from TCRdb running MiXCR on the 5' RACE reads. The sample has 66,000 or so distinct CDR3 sequences, 4.5% seen once. This clonotype has at least ten counts. The sequenced sample consisted of PBMCs. The chain uses TRBV5-1 and TRBJ1-1; D gene uncertain. This sequence originates from a man younger than 40 with multiple sclerosis. In DNA, the CDR3 is TGCGCCAGCAGCTTGAGCAGGACTGAAGCTTTCTTT. Protein sequence: CASSLSRTEAFF.